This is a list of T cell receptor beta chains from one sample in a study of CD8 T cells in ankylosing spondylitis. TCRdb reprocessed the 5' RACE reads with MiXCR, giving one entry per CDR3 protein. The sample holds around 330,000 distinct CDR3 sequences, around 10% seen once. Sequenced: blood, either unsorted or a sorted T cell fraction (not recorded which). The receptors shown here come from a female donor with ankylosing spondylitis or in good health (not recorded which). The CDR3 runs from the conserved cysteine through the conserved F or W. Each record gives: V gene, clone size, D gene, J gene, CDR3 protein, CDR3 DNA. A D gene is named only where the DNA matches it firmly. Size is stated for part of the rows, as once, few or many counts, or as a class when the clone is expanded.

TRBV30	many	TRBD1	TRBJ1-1	CAWNRGISTEAFF	TGTGCCTGGAACAGGGGTATTAGCACTGAAGCTTTCTTT
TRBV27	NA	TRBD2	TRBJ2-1	CASTPGREDNEQFF	TGTGCCAGCACTCCGGGGAGGGAAGACAATGAGCAGTTCTTC
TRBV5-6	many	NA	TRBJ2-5	CASSLGEPETQYF	TGTGCCAGCAGCTTGGGGGAACCGGAGACCCAGTACTTC
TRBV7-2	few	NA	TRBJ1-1	CASSMRLFAGPEAFF	TGTGCCAGCAGCATGAGACTTTTCGCGGGACCTGAAGCTTTCTTT
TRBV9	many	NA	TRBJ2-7	CASSVEGGQSYEQYF	TGTGCCAGCAGCGTAGAGGGGGGACAGAGCTACGAGCAGTACTTC
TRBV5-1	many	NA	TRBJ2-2	CASSLGAPNTGELFF	TGCGCCAGCAGCTTGGGTGCGCCTAACACCGGGGAGCTGTTTTTT
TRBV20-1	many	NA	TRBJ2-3	CSAGPGDGDTQYF	TGCAGTGCTGGCCCCGGGGATGGGGATACGCAGTATTTT
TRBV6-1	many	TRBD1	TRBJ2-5	CASRVTGTGKETQYF	TGTGCCAGCAGAGTTACCGGGACAGGGAAAGAGACCCAGTACTTC
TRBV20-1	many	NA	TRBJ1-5	CSALSRHSNQPQHF	TGCAGTGCCCTCAGCAGGCATAGCAATCAGCCCCAGCATTTT
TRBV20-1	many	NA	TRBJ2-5	CNPDGQETQYF	TGCAACCCCGACGGACAAGAGACCCAGTACTTC
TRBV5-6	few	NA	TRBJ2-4	CASSLWGGTVKNIQYF	TGTGCCAGCAGCTTGTGGGGCGGGACAGTTAAAAACATTCAGTACTTC
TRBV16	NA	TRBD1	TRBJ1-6	CASSQWGTALHF	TGTGCCAGCAGCCAGTGGGGGACAGCCCTCCACTTT
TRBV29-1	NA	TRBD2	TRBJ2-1	CSVEGIGSGGPPSSYNEQFF	TGCAGCGTTGAAGGAATTGGTAGCGGGGGGCCACCGAGCTCCTACAATGAGCAGTTCTTC
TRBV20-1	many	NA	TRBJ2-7	CSARVQRDTLSYEQYF	TGCAGTGCTAGAGTCCAACGGGACACCCTGTCCTACGAGCAGTACTTC
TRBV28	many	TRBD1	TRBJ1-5	CASSSPGQQPQHF	TGTGCCAGCAGTTCCCCGGGACAGCAGCCCCAGCATTTT
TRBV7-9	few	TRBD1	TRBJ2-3	CASTRTDREDTDTQYF	TGTGCCAGCACCCGAACGGACAGGGAGGACACAGATACGCAGTATTTT
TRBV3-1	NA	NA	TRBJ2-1	CASSQAGGLNEQFF	TGTGCCAGCAGCCAAGCCGGGGGACTCAATGAGCAGTTCTTC
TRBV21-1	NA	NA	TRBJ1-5	CASSKVGRGKGNQPQHF	TGTGCCAGCAGCAAAGTTGGCAGGGGAAAGGGGAATCAGCCCCAGCATTTT
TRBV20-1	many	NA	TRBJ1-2	CSARAHFDGYTF	TGCAGTGCTAGAGCTCACTTCGATGGCTACACCTTC
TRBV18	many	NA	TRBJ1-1	CASSRFQGNAVEAFF	TGTGCCAGCTCGCGGTTCCAGGGGAACGCTGTTGAAGCTTTCTTT
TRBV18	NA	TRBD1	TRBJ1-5	CASSPIDREDQPQHF	TGTGCCAGCTCACCGATCGACAGGGAGGATCAGCCCCAGCATTTT
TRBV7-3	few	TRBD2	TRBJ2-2	CASSPGAGAYTGELFF	TGTGCCAGCAGCCCCGGGGCGGGAGCGTATACCGGGGAGCTGTTTTTT